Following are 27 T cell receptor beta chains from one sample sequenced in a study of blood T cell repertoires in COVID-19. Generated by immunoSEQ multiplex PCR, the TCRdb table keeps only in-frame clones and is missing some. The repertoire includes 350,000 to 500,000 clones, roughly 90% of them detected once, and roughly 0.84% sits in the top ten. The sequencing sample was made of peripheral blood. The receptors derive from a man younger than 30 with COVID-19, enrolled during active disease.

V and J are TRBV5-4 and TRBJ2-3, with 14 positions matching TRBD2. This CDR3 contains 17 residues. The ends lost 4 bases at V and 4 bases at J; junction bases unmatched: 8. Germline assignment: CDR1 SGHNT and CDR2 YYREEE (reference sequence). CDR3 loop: CASSQGLAGGLADTQYF. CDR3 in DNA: TGTGCCAGCAGCCAAGGACTAGCGGGAGGATTAGCAGATACGCAGTATTTT.

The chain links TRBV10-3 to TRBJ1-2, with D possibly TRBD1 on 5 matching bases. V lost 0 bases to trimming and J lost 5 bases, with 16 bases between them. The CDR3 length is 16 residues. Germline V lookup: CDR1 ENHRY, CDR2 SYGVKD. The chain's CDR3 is CAISESGHLPWYGYTF. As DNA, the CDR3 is TGTGCCATCAGTGAGTCCGGACATTTACCGTGGTATGGCTACACCTTC.

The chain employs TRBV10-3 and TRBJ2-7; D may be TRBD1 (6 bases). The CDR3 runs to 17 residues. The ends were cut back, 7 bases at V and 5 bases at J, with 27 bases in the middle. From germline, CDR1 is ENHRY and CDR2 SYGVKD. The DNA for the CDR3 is TGTGCCATCAAACCGACAGGCCTCGTGCGGTTGGCCGACGAGCAGTACTTC. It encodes CAIKPTGLVRLADEQYF.

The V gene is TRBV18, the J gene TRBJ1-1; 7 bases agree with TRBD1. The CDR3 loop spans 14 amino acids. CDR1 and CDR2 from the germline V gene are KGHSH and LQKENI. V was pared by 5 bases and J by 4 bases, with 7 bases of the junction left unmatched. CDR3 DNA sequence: TGTGCCAGCTCAAGTTCGACAGGGTCCACTGAAGCTTTCTTT. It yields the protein CASSSSTGSTEAFF.

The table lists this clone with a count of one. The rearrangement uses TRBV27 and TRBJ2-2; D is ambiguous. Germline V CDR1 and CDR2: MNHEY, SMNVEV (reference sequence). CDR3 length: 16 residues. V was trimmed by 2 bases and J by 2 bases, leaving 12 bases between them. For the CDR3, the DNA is TGTGCCAGCAGTTTAATCCGCGGCAGAAACACCGGGGAGCTGTTTTTT. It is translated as CASSLIRGRNTGELFF.

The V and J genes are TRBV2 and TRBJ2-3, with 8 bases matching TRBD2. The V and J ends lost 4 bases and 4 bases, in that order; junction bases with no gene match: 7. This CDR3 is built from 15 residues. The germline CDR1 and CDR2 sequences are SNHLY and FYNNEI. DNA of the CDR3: TGTGCCAGCAGTGTTTCGCGGGGGGCCTCAGATACGCAGTATTTT. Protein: CASSVSRGASDTQYF.

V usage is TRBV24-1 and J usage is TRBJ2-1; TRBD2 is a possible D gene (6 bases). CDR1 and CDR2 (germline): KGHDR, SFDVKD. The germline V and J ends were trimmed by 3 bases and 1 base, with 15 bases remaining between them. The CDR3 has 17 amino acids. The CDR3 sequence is CATSDAGGKGSYNEQFF. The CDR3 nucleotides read TGTGCCACCAGTGATGCTGGGGGGAAGGGTTCCTACAATGAGCAGTTCTTC.

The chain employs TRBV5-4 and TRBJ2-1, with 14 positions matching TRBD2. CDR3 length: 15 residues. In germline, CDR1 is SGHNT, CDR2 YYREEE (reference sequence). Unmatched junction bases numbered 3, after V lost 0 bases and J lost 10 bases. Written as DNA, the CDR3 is TGTGCCAGCAGCTTGGCGGGACTAGCGGGGGCAGAGCAGTTCTTC. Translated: CASSLAGLAGAEQFF.

The DNA of the CDR3 is TGTGCTAGTTGGTCGAGAGATGAGCAGTTCTTC. Amino acid sequence: CASWSRDEQFF. This sequence joins TRBV12-5 and TRBJ2-1; D is unclear. Germline assignment: CDR1 LGHNT and CDR2 FRNRAP. The CDR3 totals 11 residues. V gave up 8 bases and J gave up 8 bases, with 10 bases separating them.

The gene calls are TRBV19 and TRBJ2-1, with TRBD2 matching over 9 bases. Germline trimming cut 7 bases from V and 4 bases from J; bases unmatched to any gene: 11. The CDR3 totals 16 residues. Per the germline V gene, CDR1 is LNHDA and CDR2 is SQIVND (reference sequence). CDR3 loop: CASIDLASGTYNEQFF. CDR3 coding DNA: TGTGCCAGTATCGACCTAGCTAGCGGGACATACAATGAGCAGTTCTTC.

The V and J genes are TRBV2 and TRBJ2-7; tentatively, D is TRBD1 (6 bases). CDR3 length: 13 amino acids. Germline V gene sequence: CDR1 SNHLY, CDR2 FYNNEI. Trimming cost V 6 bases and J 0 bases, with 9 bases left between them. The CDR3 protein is CASSQDSSYEQYF. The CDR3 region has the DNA TGTGCCAGCAGCCAGGACAGCTCCTACGAGCAGTACTTC.

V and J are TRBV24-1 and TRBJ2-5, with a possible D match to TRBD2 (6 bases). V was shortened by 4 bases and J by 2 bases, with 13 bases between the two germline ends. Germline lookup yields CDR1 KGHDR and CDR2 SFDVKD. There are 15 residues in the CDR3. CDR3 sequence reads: CATSERWRGQETQYF. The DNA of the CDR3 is TGTGCCACCAGTGAAAGGTGGCGGGGACAAGAGACCCAGTACTTC.

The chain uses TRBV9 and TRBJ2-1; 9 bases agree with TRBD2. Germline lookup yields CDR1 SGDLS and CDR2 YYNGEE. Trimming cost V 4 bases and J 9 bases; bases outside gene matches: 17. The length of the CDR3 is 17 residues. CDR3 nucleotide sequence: TGTGCCAGCAGCTCATCCGTAGGGCGGGAGGGCCATAGTGAGCAGTTCTTC. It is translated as CASSSSVGREGHSEQFF.

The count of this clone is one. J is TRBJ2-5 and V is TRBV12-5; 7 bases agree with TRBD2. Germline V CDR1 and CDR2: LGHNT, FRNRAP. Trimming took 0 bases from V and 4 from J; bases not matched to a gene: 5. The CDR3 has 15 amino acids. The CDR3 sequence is CASGLVSGRGETQYF. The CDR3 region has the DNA TGTGCTAGTGGTTTGGTATCAGGGAGGGGAGAGACCCAGTACTTC. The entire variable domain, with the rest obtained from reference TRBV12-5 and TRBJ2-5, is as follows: DARVTQTPRHKVTEMGQEVTMRCQPILGHNTVFWYRQTMMQGLELLAYFRNRAPLDDSGMPKDRFSAEMPDATLATLKIQPSEPRDSAVYFCASGLVSGRGETQYFGPGTRLLVL.

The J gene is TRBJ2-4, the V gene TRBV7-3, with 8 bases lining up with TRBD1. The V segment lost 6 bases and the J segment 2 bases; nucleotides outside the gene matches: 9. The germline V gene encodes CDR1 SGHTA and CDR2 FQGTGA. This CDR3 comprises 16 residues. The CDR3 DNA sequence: TGTGCCAGCAGTGATTGGGACAGGCTGTCCAAAAACATTCAGTACTTC. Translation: CASSDWDRLSKNIQYF.

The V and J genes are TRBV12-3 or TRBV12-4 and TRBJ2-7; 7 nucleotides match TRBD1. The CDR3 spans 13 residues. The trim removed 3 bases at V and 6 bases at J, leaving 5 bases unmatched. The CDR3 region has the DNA TGTGCCAGCAGTTTTGACAGGGTGCGCGAGCAGTACTTC. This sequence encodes CASSFDRVREQYF.

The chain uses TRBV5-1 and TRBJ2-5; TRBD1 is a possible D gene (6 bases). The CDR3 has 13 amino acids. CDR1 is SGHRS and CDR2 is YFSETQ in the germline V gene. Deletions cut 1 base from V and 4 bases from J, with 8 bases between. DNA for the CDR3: TGCGCCAGCAGCTTGTGGGGGCGAGAGACCCAGTACTTC. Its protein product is CASSLWGRETQYF.

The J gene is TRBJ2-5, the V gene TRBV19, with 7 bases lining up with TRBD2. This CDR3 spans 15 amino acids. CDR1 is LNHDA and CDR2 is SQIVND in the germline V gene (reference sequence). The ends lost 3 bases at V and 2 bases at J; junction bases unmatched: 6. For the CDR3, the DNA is TGTGCCAGTAGTATCGGGGGGTTCGGGCAAGAGACCCAGTACTTC. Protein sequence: CASSIGGFGQETQYF.

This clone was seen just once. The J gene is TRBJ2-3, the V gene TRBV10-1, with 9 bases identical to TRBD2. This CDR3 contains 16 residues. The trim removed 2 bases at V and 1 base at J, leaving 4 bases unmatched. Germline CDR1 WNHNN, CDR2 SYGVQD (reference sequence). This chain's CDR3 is CASSEALAGGTDTQYF. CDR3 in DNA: TGCGCCAGCAGTGAGGCACTAGCGGGCGGCACAGATACGCAGTATTTT.

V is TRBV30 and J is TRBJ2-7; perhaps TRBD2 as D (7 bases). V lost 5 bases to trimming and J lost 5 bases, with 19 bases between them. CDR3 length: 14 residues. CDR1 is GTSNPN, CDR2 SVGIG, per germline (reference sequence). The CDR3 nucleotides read TGTGCCTGGTCCAGGGGAGCGGGATCCCACGAGCAGTACTTC. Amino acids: CAWSRGAGSHEQYF.

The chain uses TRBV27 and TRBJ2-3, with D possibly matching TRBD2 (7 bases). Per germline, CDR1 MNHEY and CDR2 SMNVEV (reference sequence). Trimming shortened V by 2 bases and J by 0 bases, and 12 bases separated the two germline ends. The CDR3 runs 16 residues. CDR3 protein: CASSLAGARSTDTQYF. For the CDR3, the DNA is TGTGCCAGCAGTTTAGCGGGGGCCCGTAGCACAGATACGCAGTATTTT.

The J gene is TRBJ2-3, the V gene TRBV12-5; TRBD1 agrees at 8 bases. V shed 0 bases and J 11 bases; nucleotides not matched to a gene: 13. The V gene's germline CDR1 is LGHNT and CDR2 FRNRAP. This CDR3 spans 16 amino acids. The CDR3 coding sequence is TGTGCTAGTGGTTTGGTACTGCAGGGGGCTTGGGCGGGGCAGTATTTT. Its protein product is CASGLVLQGAWAGQYF.

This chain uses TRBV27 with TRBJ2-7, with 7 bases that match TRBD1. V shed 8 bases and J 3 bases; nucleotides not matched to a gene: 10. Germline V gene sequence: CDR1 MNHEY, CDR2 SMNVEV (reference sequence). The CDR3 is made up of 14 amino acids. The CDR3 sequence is CASPPRDSNYEQYF. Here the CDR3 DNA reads TGTGCCAGCCCGCCCCGGGACAGCAACTACGAGCAGTACTTC.

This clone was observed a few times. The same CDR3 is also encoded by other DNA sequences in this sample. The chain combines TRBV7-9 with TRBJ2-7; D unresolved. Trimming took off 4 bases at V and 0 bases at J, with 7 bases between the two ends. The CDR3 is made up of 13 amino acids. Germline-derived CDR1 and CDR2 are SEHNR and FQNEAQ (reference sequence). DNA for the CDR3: TGTGCCAGCAGCTCAGTCAGCTCCTACGAGCAGTACTTC. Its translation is CASSSVSSYEQYF.

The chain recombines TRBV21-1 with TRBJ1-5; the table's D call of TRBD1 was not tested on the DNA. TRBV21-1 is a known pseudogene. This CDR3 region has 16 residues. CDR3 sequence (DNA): TGTGCCAGCAGCGTTCCAGGACAGTATAGCAATCAGCCCCAGCATTTT. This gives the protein CASSVPGQYSNQPQHF.

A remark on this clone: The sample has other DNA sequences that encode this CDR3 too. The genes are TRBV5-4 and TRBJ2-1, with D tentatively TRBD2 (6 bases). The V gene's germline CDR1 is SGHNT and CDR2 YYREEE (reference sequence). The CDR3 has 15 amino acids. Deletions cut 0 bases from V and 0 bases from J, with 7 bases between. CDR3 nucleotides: TGTGCCAGCAGCTTGGACGGGAGCTCCTACAATGAGCAGTTCTTC. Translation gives CASSLDGSSYNEQFF.

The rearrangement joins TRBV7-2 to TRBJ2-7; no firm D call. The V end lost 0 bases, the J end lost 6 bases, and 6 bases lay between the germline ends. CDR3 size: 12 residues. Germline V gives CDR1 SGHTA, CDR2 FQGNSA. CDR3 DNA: TGTGCCAGCAGCTTAGCGAGTTCCGAGCAGTACTTC. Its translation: CASSLASSEQYF.